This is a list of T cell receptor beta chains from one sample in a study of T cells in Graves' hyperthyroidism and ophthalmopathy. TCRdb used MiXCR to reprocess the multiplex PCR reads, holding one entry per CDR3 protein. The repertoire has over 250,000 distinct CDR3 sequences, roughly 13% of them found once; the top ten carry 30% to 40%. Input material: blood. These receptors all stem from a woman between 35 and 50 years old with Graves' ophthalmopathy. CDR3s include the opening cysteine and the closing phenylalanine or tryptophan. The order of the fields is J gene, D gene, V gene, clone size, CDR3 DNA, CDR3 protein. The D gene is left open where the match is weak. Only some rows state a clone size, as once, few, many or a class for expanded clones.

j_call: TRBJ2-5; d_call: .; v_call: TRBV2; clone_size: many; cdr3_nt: TGTGCCAGCAGTGTAGATAGATACCAAGAGACCCAGTACTTC; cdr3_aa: CASSVDRYQETQYF
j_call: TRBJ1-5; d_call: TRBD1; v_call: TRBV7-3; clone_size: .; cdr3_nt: TGTGCCAGCAGCCCGCTCCCGGACAGGGCGGTGAGTCAGCCCCAGCATTTT; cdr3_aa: CASSPLPDRAVSQPQHF
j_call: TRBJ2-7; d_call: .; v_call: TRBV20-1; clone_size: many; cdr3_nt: TGCAGTGCTAGAGGGACCAAAACCTACGAGCAGTACTTC; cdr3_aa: CSARGTKTYEQYF
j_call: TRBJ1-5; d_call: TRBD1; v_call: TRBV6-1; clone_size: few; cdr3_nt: TGTGCCAGCAGGGAGAGGGGGCAGAGCAATCAGCCCCAGCATTTT; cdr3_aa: CASRERGQSNQPQHF
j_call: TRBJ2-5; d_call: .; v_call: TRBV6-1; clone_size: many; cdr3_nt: TGTGCCAGCACCCACCTGGGCGGACAGGAGACCCAGTACTTC; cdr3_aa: CASTHLGGQETQYF
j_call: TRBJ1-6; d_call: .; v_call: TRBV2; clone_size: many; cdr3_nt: TGTGCCACAGAGAGCTCCTATAATTCACCCCTCCACTTT; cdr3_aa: CATESSYNSPLHF
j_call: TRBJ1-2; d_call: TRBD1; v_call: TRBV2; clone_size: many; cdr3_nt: TGTGCCAGAAGGGCACAGGGGGGGAACTATGGCTACACCTTC; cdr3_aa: CARRAQGGNYGYTF
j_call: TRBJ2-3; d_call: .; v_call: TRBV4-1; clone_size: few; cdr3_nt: TGCGCCAGCAGCCAAGCTGAGCTTAGCACAGATACGCAGTATTTT; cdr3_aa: CASSQAELSTDTQYF
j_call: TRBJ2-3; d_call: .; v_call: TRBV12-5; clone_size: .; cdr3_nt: TGTGCTAGTGCCCAGGGCACAGATACGCAGTATTTT; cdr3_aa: CASAQGTDTQYF
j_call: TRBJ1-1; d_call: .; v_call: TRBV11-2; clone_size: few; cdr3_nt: TGTGCCAGCAGCCCGGGACCATACTTGAACACTGAAGCTTTCTTT; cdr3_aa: CASSPGPYLNTEAFF
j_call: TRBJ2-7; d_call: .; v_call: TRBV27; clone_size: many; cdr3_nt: TGTGCCAGCAGACGTATTGGACTGGAAGTTTACGAGCAGTACTTC; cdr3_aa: CASRRIGLEVYEQYF
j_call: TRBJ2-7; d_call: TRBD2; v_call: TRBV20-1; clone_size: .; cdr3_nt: TGCAGTGCTAAGGACCCCAGGGAAGGCCGGCTAGCGGGGGGTAACGAGCAGTACTTC; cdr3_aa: CSAKDPREGRLAGGNEQYF
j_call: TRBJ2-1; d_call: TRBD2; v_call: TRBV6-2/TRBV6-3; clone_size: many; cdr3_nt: TGTGCCAGCAGTGATCCCCGACTAGCGGGAGTAGATGAGCAGTTCTTC; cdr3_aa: CASSDPRLAGVDEQFF
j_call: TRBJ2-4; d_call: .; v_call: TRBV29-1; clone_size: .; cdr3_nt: TGCAGCGTTGAAGATTTGGGGATTCAGTACTTC; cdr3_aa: CSVEDLGIQYF
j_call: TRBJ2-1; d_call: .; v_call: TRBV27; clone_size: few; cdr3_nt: TGTGCCAGCAGTTTATCGGCTTCGTACAATGAGCAGTTCTTC; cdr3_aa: CASSLSASYNEQFF
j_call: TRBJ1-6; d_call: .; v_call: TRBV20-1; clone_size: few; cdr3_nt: TGCAGTGCTAGAGATCCCGGGACTCTTGATTCGCCCCTCCACTTT; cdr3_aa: CSARDPGTLDSPLHF
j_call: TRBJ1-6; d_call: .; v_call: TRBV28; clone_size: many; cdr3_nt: TGTGCCAGCACTTCTCTCAGAGGACCCCTCCACTTT; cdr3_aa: CASTSLRGPLHF
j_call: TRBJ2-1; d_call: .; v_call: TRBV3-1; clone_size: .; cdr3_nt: TGTGCCGGCAGCCAAGACAGTAGCTCGTTCTTC; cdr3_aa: CAGSQDSSSFF
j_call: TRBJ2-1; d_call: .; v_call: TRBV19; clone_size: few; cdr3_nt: TGTGCCAGTAGTATGGGACCCGGCAATGAGCAGTTCTTC; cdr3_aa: CASSMGPGNEQFF
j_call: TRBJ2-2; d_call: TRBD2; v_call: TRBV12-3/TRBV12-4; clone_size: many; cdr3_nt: TGTGCCACCGCGACTAGCGGAGCGAACACCGGGGAGCTGTTTTTT; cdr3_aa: CATATSGANTGELFF
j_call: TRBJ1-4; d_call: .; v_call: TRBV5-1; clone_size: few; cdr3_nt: TGCGCCAGCAGCTTGGCCGGACTAATGGGCGAAAAACTGTTTTTT; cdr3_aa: CASSLAGLMGEKLFF
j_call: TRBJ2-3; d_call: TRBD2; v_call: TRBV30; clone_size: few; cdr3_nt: TGTGCCTGGACCCGGAGCGGGGGTACGCAGTATTTT; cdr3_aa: CAWTRSGGTQYF
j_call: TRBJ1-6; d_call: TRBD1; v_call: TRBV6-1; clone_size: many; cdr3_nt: TGTGCCAGCAGGGAGGGACAGGTCGATTCACCCCTCCACTTT; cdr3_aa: CASREGQVDSPLHF
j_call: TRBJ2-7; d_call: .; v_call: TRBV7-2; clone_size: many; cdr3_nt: TGTGCCAGCAGCTTAGCGTGGAGTTTCGAGCAGTACTTC; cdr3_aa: CASSLAWSFEQYF
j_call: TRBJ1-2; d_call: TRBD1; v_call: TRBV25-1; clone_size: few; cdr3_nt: TGTGCCAGCAGTGGCATGGGACAGGGATTCTATGGCTACACCTTC; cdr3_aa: CASSGMGQGFYGYTF
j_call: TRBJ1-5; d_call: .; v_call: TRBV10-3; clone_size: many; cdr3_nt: TGTGCCATCAGTGAGTCAGAGGGATATCAGCCCCAGCATTTT; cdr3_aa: CAISESEGYQPQHF
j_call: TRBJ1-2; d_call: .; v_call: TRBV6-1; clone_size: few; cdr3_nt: TGTGCCAGCAGTTCGGTCAGGGCCTGGTATGGCTACACCTTC; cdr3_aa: CASSSVRAWYGYTF
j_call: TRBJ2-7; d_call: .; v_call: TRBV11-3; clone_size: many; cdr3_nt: TGTGCCAGCAGCTTATTCGGGGATGAGCAGTACTTC; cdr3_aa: CASSLFGDEQYF